One sample yielded the 9 T cell receptor beta chains listed below, sequenced in a study of response to subunit inactivated influenza vaccine. In TCRdb, the RT-PCR reads were re-called with MiXCR into one record per CDR3 protein. The sample consists of roughly 620,000 distinct CDR3 sequences, approximately 10% of them appearing once. This sample was shared with a second study, whose subject was T cells expressing NK-cell markers. That work states: UMIs were included in TCR beta cDNA generated by 5'RACE template switching.

Sequenced here: PBMCs from blood, sampled on the day of vaccination. These receptors all come from a man in his fifties who received an inactivated influenza vaccine.

V is TRBV19 and J is TRBJ2-2; D remains unclear. This CDR3 is 13 amino acids long. Trimming removed 5 bases at V and 5 bases at J, with 9 bases between. Germline V CDR1 and CDR2: LNHDA, SQIVND (reference sequence). CDR3 nucleotide sequence: TGTGCCAGTAGTCTTCATGCGACCGGGGAGCTGTTTTTT. It codes for CASSLHATGELFF.

The chain links TRBV20-1 to TRBJ1-6, with 7 bases aligning to TRBD1. V was clipped by 2 bases and J by 9 bases; unmatched bases: 7. The germline gives CDR1 DFQATT, CDR2 SNEGSKA (reference sequence). This CDR3 has 14 amino acids. The CDR3 DNA reads TGCAGTGCTAGACTAGACAGGGTGCTTTCACCCCTCCACTTT. This sequence encodes CSARLDRVLSPLHF.

V is TRBV14 and J is TRBJ2-3; D is uncertain. CDR1 and CDR2 from the germline V gene are SGHDN and FVKESK. V lost 3 bases and J lost 4, with 8 bases in between. CDR3 size: 13 residues. CDR3: CASSHSGADTQYF. As DNA, the CDR3 is TGTGCCAGCAGCCATTCCGGTGCAGATACGCAGTATTTT.

This clonotype was observed a handful of times. The chain links TRBV15 to TRBJ1-2; the D gene is possibly TRBD1 (6 bases). Germline CDR1 reads LNHNV; CDR2 reads YYDKDF (reference sequence). The CDR3 sequence is 13 residues long. V was pared by 5 bases and J by 4 bases, with 11 bases between. The CDR3 nucleotides read TGTGCCACCAGCTCCGGGGACACCTATGGCTACACCTTC. Its protein product is CATSSGDTYGYTF.

This clonotype was counted at least ten times. The J gene is TRBJ2-7, the V gene TRBV7-2, with D maybe TRBD1 (5 bases). The CDR3 extends over 13 amino acids. The germline V gene encodes CDR1 SGHTA and CDR2 FQGNSA. Trimming stripped 2 bases from V and 6 bases from J, with 11 bases between. The CDR3 DNA reads TGTGCCAGCAGCTTACAGGGTTTCCGCGAGCAGTACTTC. Translation gives CASSLQGFREQYF.

The sample holds a few counts of this clonotype. The chain is built from TRBV6-5 and TRBJ2-7; D possibly corresponds to TRBD1 (5 bases). With 0 bases removed from V and 6 bases from J, the gap between germline ends came to 18 bases. Germline values: CDR1 MNHEY, CDR2 SVGAGI. The CDR3 length is 16 residues. CDR3 nucleotide sequence: TGTGCCAGCAGTTACTCGAAGTTCGACAGTCTGGGCGAGCAGTACTTC. It codes for CASSYSKFDSLGEQYF.

V usage is TRBV7-8 and J usage is TRBJ2-7; D might be TRBD1 or TRBD2, each matching 5 bases. This CDR3 spans 16 amino acids. The V gene's germline CDR1 is SGHVS and CDR2 FQNEAQ. Trimming pared 4 bases from V and 2 bases from J, leaving 18 bases between. CDR3 DNA: TGTGCCAGCAGCTCTTACACCCGGGACGGCGCCTACGAGCAGTACTTC. It specifies CASSSYTRDGAYEQYF.

V gene TRBV29-1 combines with J gene TRBJ2-2; D may be TRBD2 (7 bases). Trimming removed 6 bases from V and 4 bases from J, with 18 bases in between. CDR1 and CDR2 (germline): SQVTM, ANQGSEA. The CDR3 sequence is 15 residues long. The CDR3 sequence: CSVPGGGGITGELFF. CDR3 sequence (DNA): TGCAGCGTCCCCGGGGGAGGGGGAATCACCGGGGAGCTGTTTTTT.

The genes are TRBV12-3 or TRBV12-4 and TRBJ2-1, with unresolved D. The CDR3 is 14 amino acids. V was cut by 3 bases and J by 9 bases, with 15 bases left in between. CDR3 sequence (DNA): TGTGCCAGCAGTTTGGAAGCGCCGAGAGGTGAGCAGTTCTTC. It translates to CASSLEAPRGEQFF.